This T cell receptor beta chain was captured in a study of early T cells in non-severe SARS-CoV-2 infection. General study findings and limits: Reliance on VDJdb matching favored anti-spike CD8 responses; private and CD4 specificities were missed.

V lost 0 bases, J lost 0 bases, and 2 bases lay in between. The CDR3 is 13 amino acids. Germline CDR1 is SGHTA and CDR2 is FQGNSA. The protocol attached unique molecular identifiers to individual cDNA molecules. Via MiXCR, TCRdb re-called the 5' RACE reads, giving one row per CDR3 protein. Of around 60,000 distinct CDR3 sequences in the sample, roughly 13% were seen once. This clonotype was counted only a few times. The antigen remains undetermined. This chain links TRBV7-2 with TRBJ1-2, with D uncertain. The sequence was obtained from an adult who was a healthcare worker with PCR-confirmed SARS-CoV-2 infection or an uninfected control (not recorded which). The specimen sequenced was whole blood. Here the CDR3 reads CASSLATNYGYTF. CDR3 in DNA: TGTGCCAGCAGCTTAGCAACTAACTATGGCTACACCTTC.